Each of the 16 T cell receptor beta chains below was sequenced from the same sample in a study of cytomegalovirus exposure and HLA in healthy donors. Vbeta (60) and Jbeta (13) primers were used in the PCR. The data were produced by immunoSEQ multiplex PCR, yet TCRdb's version contains in-frame clones alone and is incomplete. The data contain roughly 140,000 clones, 84% of them singletons. The material sequenced was PBMCs. The receptors originated from a boy aged 2-15 years in good health and CMV-seronegative.

V and J are TRBV4-1 and TRBJ2-5; no clear D gene. V gave up 3 bases and J gave up 5 bases, with 19 bases separating them. Germline assignment: CDR1 MGHRA and CDR2 YSYEKL. CDR3 length: 16 amino acids. This CDR3 reads CASSQNTNPGWETQYF. Here the CDR3 DNA reads TGCGCCAGCAGCCAGAACACCAACCCGGGTTGGGAGACCCAGTACTTC.

The V and J genes are TRBV19 and TRBJ2-1, with 8 bases fitting TRBD1. CDR3 length: 15 amino acids. The germline V gene encodes CDR1 LNHDA and CDR2 SQIVND (reference sequence). With V trimmed by 3 bases and J by 7 bases, 8 bases remained unmatched. CDR3 protein: CASSILPGTGNEQFF. In DNA form, the CDR3 reads TGTGCCAGTAGTATTCTCCCCGGGACAGGTAATGAGCAGTTCTTC.

In the case of this clone: The junction differs from germline at one of its ends, possibly a read error. The same CDR3 also results from other DNA sequences found in this sample. The V gene is TRBV6-5, the J gene TRBJ1-4; perhaps TRBD1 as D (5 bases). The CDR3 sequence is 16 residues long. Germline loops: CDR1 MNHEY, CDR2 SVGAGI. This CDR3 reads CASNYVGGTAGEKLFF. The CDR3 nucleotides read TGTGCCAGCAATTACGTCGGTGGGACGGCGGGAGAAAAACTGTTTTTT.

CDR3 region: CASSSTDYSGNTIYF. DNA for the CDR3: TGTGCCAGCAGCTCGACAGATTACTCTGGAAACACCATATATTTT. V usage is TRBV28 and J usage is TRBJ1-3; weak D call: TRBD1 (5 bases). V gave up 6 bases and J gave up 0 bases, with 12 bases separating them. Germline V gives CDR1 MDHEN, CDR2 SYDVKM. The CDR3 is 15 residues long.

The rearrangement uses TRBV19 and TRBJ1-2; 7 nucleotides line up with TRBD1. CDR1 LNHDA and CDR2 SQIVND come from the germline V gene (reference sequence). CDR3 size: 13 residues. V shed 2 bases, J shed 7 bases, and the junction held 4 bases outside the gene matches. The CDR3 coding sequence is TGTGCCAGTAGTATACGACAGGGCTCTGGCTACACCTTC. Translated: CASSIRQGSGYTF.

CDR3 in DNA: TGCAGTGCTGGCGGGCAGTACTTC. It yields the protein CSAGGQYF. The chain carries TRBV20-1 and TRBJ2-7, with D uncertain. Looked up from germline, CDR1 is DFQATT and CDR2 is SNEGSKA (reference sequence). The CDR3 has 8 residues. V gave up 5 bases and J gave up 9 bases, with 5 bases separating them.

The CDR3 reads CASSIHRGYEQYF. DNA of the CDR3: TGTGCCAGTAGTATCCACAGGGGCTACGAGCAGTACTTC. J is TRBJ2-7 and V is TRBV19; 7 bases agree with TRBD1. V shed 3 bases, J shed 3 bases, and the junction held 2 bases outside the gene matches. The CDR3 sequence is 13 residues long. Looked up from germline, CDR1 is LNHDA and CDR2 is SQIVND (reference sequence).

The genes are TRBV15 and TRBJ2-5, with D possibly TRBD1 on 6 matching bases. V was cut by 5 bases and J by 5 bases, with 24 bases left in between. This CDR3 is 17 amino acids long. Germline values: CDR1 LNHNV, CDR2 YYDKDF (reference sequence). The CDR3 DNA follows: TGTGCCACCAGCGCGCGACCACAGGGCCGGAGTCGGGAGACCCAGTACTTC. It is translated as CATSARPQGRSRETQYF.

CDR3 sequence reads: CASSLESGASYEQYF. CDR3 DNA: TGCGCCAGCAGCTTGGAGTCAGGGGCCTCCTACGAGCAGTACTTC. This chain links TRBV5-1 with TRBJ2-7, with D perhaps matching TRBD1 (6 bases). CDR1 and CDR2 from the germline V gene are SGHRS and YFSETQ. CDR3 length equals 15 residues. Trimming shortened V by 0 bases and J by 0 bases, and 10 bases separated the two germline ends.

This clone was recorded a few times. The gene calls are TRBV6-1 and TRBJ1-4, with a possible D match to TRBD1 (5 bases). The V end was cut by 7 bases, the J end by 7 bases, with 16 bases between. CDR3 length: 14 residues. CDR1 and CDR2 from the germline V gene are MNHNS and SASEGT. CDR3 region: CASTRQMGVEKLFF. The CDR3 DNA reads TGTGCCAGCACCCGACAGATGGGCGTTGAAAAACTGTTTTTT.

The rearrangement uses TRBV13 and TRBJ1-5; 10 nucleotides line up with TRBD1. The CDR3 totals 15 residues. V lost 5 bases to trimming and J lost 2 bases; unmatched junction nucleotides: 3. Looked up from germline, CDR1 is PRHDT and CDR2 is FYEKMQ (reference sequence). The CDR3 here is CASSRGTGGNQPQHF. DNA of the CDR3: TGTGCCAGCAGCCGGGGGACAGGGGGCAATCAGCCCCAGCATTTT.

J is TRBJ1-5 and V is TRBV4-2, with D perhaps matching TRBD1 (5 bases). The CDR3 loop spans 15 amino acids. Germline CDR1 LGHNA, CDR2 YNFKEQ. Trimming shortened V by 4 bases and J by 3 bases, and 13 bases separated the two germline ends. Written as DNA, the CDR3 is TGTGCCAGCAGCCTCACAGGAAATCTCAATCAGCCCCAGCATTTT. This sequence encodes CASSLTGNLNQPQHF.

This rearrangement joins TRBV9 to TRBJ1-4; maybe TRBD1 (6 bases). Per the germline V gene, CDR1 is SGDLS and CDR2 is YYNGEE. V lost 4 bases, J lost 6 bases, and 13 bases lay in between. The CDR3 spans 14 residues. This chain's CDR3 is CASSRQELDEKLFF. The CDR3 DNA follows: TGTGCCAGCAGCCGACAGGAACTAGATGAAAAACTGTTTTTT.

The chain combines TRBV9 with TRBJ2-3; D is ambiguous. With 2 bases removed from V and 2 bases from J, the gap between germline ends came to 15 bases. CDR3 length equals 16 residues. CDR1 SGDLS and CDR2 YYNGEE come from the germline V gene. CDR3 nucleotides: TGTGCCAGCAGCGTTGGTACAGAAAGATTCACAGATACGCAGTATTTT. Protein sequence: CASSVGTERFTDTQYF.

The chain employs TRBV7-2 and TRBJ2-4; D remains ambiguous. V lost 1 base, J lost 5 bases, and 6 bases lay in between. The CDR3 loop spans 13 amino acids. Germline CDR1 and CDR2: SGHTA and FQGNSA. As DNA, the CDR3 is TGTGCCAGCAGCTTAGTTTGGCAAAACATTCAGTACTTC. Residues: CASSLVWQNIQYF. Together with reference TRBV7-2 and TRBJ2-4, the CDR3 gives the full variable domain: GAGVSQSPSNKVTEKGKDVELRCDPISGHTALYWYRQSLGQGLEFLIYFQGNSAPDKSGLPSDRFSAERTGGSVSTLTIQRTQQEDSAVYLCASSLVWQNIQYFGAGTRLSVL.

The DNA of the CDR3 is TGTGCCAGCAGCTTCCTGTCTCCGATGGCCGATACGCAGTATTTT. Its translation: CASSFLSPMADTQYF. The rearrangement uses TRBV7-9 and TRBJ2-3; D uncertain. CDR1 and CDR2 (germline): SEHNR, FQNEAQ (reference sequence). V was trimmed by 3 bases and J by 6 bases, leaving 16 bases between them. The CDR3 spans 15 residues.